These 3 T cell receptor beta chains came from one sample sequenced in a study of CD8 T cells in Susac syndrome. Roughly 0.5 to 1 ug RNA was reverse transcribed with random hexamers. Each CDR3 protein is one row after TCRdb ran MiXCR on the immunoSEQ multiplex PCR reads. Found here are 200,000 or so distinct CDR3 sequences, 90% to 97% of them singletons; the top ten hold roughly 0.093%. What was sequenced was CD4+ T cells from PBMCs. The receptor source for this set is a human donor with Susac syndrome.

The chain couples TRBV14 to TRBJ1-2; 7 bases map to TRBD1. This CDR3 comprises 15 residues. Germline V gives CDR1 SGHDN, CDR2 FVKESK. The junction had 9 bases not matched to a gene; V was cut back by 2 bases and J by 6 bases. The CDR3 protein is CASSQYRQGGNGYTF. CDR3 DNA: TGTGCCAGCAGCCAATATAGACAGGGAGGAAATGGCTACACCTTC.

This chain uses TRBV2 with TRBJ1-2, with D possibly being TRBD1 (5 bases). Germline loops: CDR1 SNHLY, CDR2 FYNNEI. The length of the CDR3 is 14 residues. Trimming cost V 6 bases and J 0 bases, with 11 bases left between them. DNA of the CDR3: TGTGCCAGCAGGACAGTGCTGACTAACTATGGCTACACCTTC. This encodes CASRTVLTNYGYTF.

The J gene is TRBJ2-1, the V gene TRBV30; D gene ambiguous. Per germline, CDR1 GTSNPN and CDR2 SVGIG (reference sequence). This CDR3 is 12 amino acids long. Trimming removed 2 bases from V and 9 bases from J, with 11 bases in between. The CDR3: CAWSNLVIEQFF. As DNA, the CDR3 is TGTGCCTGGAGTAACCTAGTGATTGAGCAGTTCTTC.